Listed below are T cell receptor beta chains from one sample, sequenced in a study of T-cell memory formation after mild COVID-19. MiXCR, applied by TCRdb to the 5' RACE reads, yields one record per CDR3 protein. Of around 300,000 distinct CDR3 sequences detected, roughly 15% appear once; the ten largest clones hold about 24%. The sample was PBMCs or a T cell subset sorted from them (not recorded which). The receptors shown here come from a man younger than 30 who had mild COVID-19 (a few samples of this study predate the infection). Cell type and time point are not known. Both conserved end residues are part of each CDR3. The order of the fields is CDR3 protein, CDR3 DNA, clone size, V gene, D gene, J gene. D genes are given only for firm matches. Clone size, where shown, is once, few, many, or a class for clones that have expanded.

CASTRAGTPGNTIYF	TGTGCCAGCACACGAGCGGGGACGCCCGGAAACACCATATATTTT	few	TRBV21-1	-	TRBJ1-3
CASSLAGTSGGANTGELFF	TGTGCCAGCAGCCTCGCCGGGACTAGCGGGGGGGCCAACACCGGGGAGCTGTTTTTT	few	TRBV6-6	TRBD2	TRBJ2-2
CASSRRALPSSYNEQFF	TGCGCCAGCAGCAGAAGGGCACTCCCTAGCTCCTACAATGAGCAGTTCTTC	-	TRBV4-1	-	TRBJ2-1
CASSQDQGTGNGYTF	TGTGCCAGCAGCCAAGATCAAGGGACAGGGAATGGCTACACCTTC	-	TRBV3-1	TRBD1	TRBJ1-2
CASSPEGAYTEAFF	TGCGCCAGCAGCCCCGAGGGGGCGTACACTGAAGCTTTCTTT	-	TRBV5-1	TRBD1	TRBJ1-1
CASSQAASGGIDNEQFF	TGCGCCAGCAGCCAAGCGGCTAGCGGGGGGATAGACAATGAGCAGTTCTTC	few	TRBV4-3	TRBD2	TRBJ2-1
CASSSEQTYTGELFF	TGTGCCAGCAGCTCCGAACAGACGTACACCGGGGAGCTGTTTTTT	-	TRBV12-3/TRBV12-4	-	TRBJ2-2
CASRSGQGPFGYTF	TGTGCCAGCAGATCTGGGCAGGGGCCATTCGGCTACACCTTC	few	TRBV6-2/TRBV6-3	-	TRBJ1-2
CASSFTGQGNTIYF	TGTGCCAGCAGCTTCACGGGCCAGGGAAACACCATATATTTT	many	TRBV7-9	-	TRBJ1-3
CASGPPLAGGQNEQFF	TGTGCCAGCGGCCCCCCTCTAGCGGGGGGGCAGAATGAGCAGTTCTTC	few	TRBV2	TRBD2	TRBJ2-1
CASSLESRGYGYTF	TGCGCCAGCAGCCTCGAGAGCAGGGGCTATGGCTACACCTTC	few	TRBV4-3	-	TRBJ1-2
CASSPLKVTYDGYGYTF	TGTGCCAGCAGCCCTCTTAAGGTGACATACGACGGGTATGGCTACACCTTC	few	TRBV7-9	-	TRBJ1-2
CASSRDTSQETQYF	TGCGCCAGCAGCCGGGACACATCCCAAGAGACCCAGTACTTC	few	TRBV5-1	-	TRBJ2-5
CASSSLVRGEETQYF	TGTGCCAGCAGTTCCCTTGTGAGGGGGGAAGAGACCCAGTACTTC	few	TRBV6-2/TRBV6-3	-	TRBJ2-5
CASRRLGSTDTQYF	TGTGCCAGCAGGAGGTTGGGTAGCACAGATACGCAGTATTTT	-	TRBV7-9	-	TRBJ2-3
CASSLEGAYNEQFF	TGTGCCAGCAGCTTAGAGGGGGCTTACAATGAGCAGTTCTTC	many	TRBV11-3	-	TRBJ2-1
CATSTPGQGYQETQYF	TGTGCCACCAGCACCCCGGGACAGGGTTACCAAGAGACCCAGTACTTC	many	TRBV24-1	TRBD1	TRBJ2-5
CASSYLQTQETQYF	TGTGCCAGCAGTTACCTACAAACCCAAGAGACCCAGTACTTC	-	TRBV6-5	-	TRBJ2-5
CATRPLTGHRTQYF	TGTGCCACCAGGCCCCTGACGGGACATAGGACCCAGTACTTC	few	TRBV15	-	TRBJ2-5
CASSLGQGGEISQFF	TGTGCCAGCAGCTTGGGACAGGGGGGAGAGATTTCGCAGTTCTTC	few	TRBV5-4	TRBD1	TRBJ2-1
CASRKRSGAEETQYF	TGTGCCAGCAGAAAAAGAAGTGGGGCAGAAGAGACCCAGTACTTC	-	TRBV7-2	-	TRBJ2-5
CASSLLPGLAGGPADTQYF	TGTGCCAGCAGCTTACTCCCGGGACTAGCGGGGGGGCCAGCAGATACGCAGTATTTT	few	TRBV7-2	TRBD2	TRBJ2-3
CASSTGTGNEQFF	TGTGCCAGCAGTACCGGAACAGGGAATGAGCAGTTCTTC	many	TRBV28	-	TRBJ2-1
CASSFQDRGNEQFF	TGTGCCAGCAGCTTCCAGGACAGGGGTAATGAGCAGTTCTTC	-	TRBV12-3/TRBV12-4	TRBD1	TRBJ2-1
CASREIASGGANEQFF	TGTGCCAGCAGAGAAATTGCTAGCGGGGGGGCCAATGAGCAGTTCTTC	few	TRBV11-2	TRBD2	TRBJ2-1
CSAPDRVNYGYTF	TGCAGTGCCCCCGACAGGGTGAACTATGGCTACACCTTC	few	TRBV20-1	TRBD1	TRBJ1-2
CASSQTSVLNEQFF	TGCGCCAGCAGCCAAACTAGCGTTCTCAATGAGCAGTTCTTC	few	TRBV4-1	TRBD2	TRBJ2-1
CSAPGGTDTQYF	TGCAGTGCCCCGGGGGGCACAGATACGCAGTATTTT	-	TRBV20-1	-	TRBJ2-3
CASSLGVADTQYF	TGTGCCAGCAGCTTGGGAGTCGCAGATACGCAGTATTTT	-	TRBV11-1	-	TRBJ2-3
CASRDSTEPEAFF	TGTGCCAGCAGAGACTCCACAGAGCCTGAAGCTTTCTTT	-	TRBV6-2/TRBV6-3	-	TRBJ1-1
CASSRTGPTGELFF	TGTGCCAGCAGCCGGACAGGGCCCACCGGGGAGCTGTTTTTT	-	TRBV7-8	TRBD1	TRBJ2-2
CASSSLNLGTGELFF	TGTGCCAGCAGTTCACTAAACCTGGGCACCGGGGAGCTGTTTTTT	few	TRBV6-2/TRBV6-3	-	TRBJ2-2
CASSQEEAKDTQYF	TGTGCCAGCAGCCAAGAGGAGGCGAAGGATACGCAGTATTTT	-	TRBV4-2	-	TRBJ2-3
CASSKTAANTEAFF	TGCGCCAGCAGCAAGACAGCGGCTAACACTGAAGCTTTCTTT	few	TRBV5-1	-	TRBJ1-1
CSGSLTGSGELFF	TGCAGCGGGTCCTTAACGGGGAGCGGGGAGCTGTTTTTT	many	TRBV29-1	-	TRBJ2-2
CASSNVSGNTIYF	TGTGCCAGCAGCAATGTCTCTGGAAACACCATATATTTT	-	TRBV21-1	-	TRBJ1-3
CSAPGQPSHYGYTF	TGCAGCGCCCCTGGACAGCCCTCTCACTATGGCTACACCTTC	many	TRBV20-1	-	TRBJ1-2
CAISSPQQGTDTQYF	TGTGCCATCAGTTCACCTCAACAGGGCACAGATACGCAGTATTTT	few	TRBV10-3	-	TRBJ2-3
CASSLGGSPTDTQYF	TGTGCCAGCAGCTTAGGAGGGTCTCCCACAGATACGCAGTATTTT	-	TRBV7-6	-	TRBJ2-3
CASTKRDQGYGANVLTF	TGTGCCAGCACCAAAAGGGATCAGGGATACGGGGCCAACGTCCTGACTTTC	few	TRBV6-2/TRBV6-3	-	TRBJ2-6
CASSFSFASRRNSPLHF	TGTGCCAGCAGCTTTTCCTTTGCTAGCCGAAGAAATTCACCCCTCCACTTT	many	TRBV7-2	-	TRBJ1-6
CASSQGIRRSRDRGDEQYF	TGTGCCAGCAGCCAAGGGATAAGAAGGAGCCGGGACAGGGGTGACGAGCAGTACTTC	few	TRBV3-1	TRBD1	TRBJ2-7
CASSFRPYYEQYF	TGTGCCAGCAGCTTTAGACCGTACTACGAGCAGTACTTC	-	TRBV7-3	-	TRBJ2-7
CASSFLAGGYEQYF	TGCGCCAGCAGCTTTCTAGCGGGAGGCTACGAGCAGTACTTC	-	TRBV5-1	TRBD2	TRBJ2-7
CASSSVKNIQYF	TGTGCCAGCAGCTCTGTCAAAAACATTCAGTACTTC	-	TRBV12-3/TRBV12-4	-	TRBJ2-4
CASSGTGGRAFF	TGTGCCAGCAGTGGGACAGGGGGAAGGGCTTTCTTT	few	TRBV2	TRBD1	TRBJ1-1
CASGGGKNTGELFF	TGTGCCAGCGGGGGGGGCAAGAACACCGGGGAGCTGTTTTTT	few	TRBV2	-	TRBJ2-2
CASSLQGTSGTDTQYF	TGTGCCAGCAGTCTCCAAGGGACTAGCGGTACAGATACGCAGTATTTT	-	TRBV12-3/TRBV12-4	TRBD2	TRBJ2-3